The next 8 T cell receptor beta chains were all read from a single sample in a study of blood T cells in healthy people across ages. A second PCR of about 7 to 11 cycles used a sample-barcoded 5' primer and a J-beta primer mix. TCRdb redid the calling of the 5' RACE reads with MiXCR, one entry per CDR3 protein. The sample gives 600,000 or so distinct CDR3 sequences, under 55% of which show up once; around 23% is in the top ten. Sequences were obtained from blood. The source is an elderly man in good health.

V is TRBV18 and J is TRBJ2-1; 7 positions match TRBD2. Germline V gene sequence: CDR1 KGHSH, CDR2 LQKENI. After removal of 0 bases from V and 8 bases from J, the junction contained 10 bases not matched to a gene. CDR3 size: 16 residues. Here the CDR3 reads CASSPPEGLGRYEQFF. CDR3 coding DNA: TGTGCCAGCTCACCACCGGAAGGACTAGGGAGGTATGAGCAGTTCTTC.

This clonotype was recorded at least ten times. The rearrangement uses TRBV6-6 and TRBJ2-7, with 11 bases aligning to TRBD1. The CDR3 length is 18 residues. The J segment lost 6 bases and the V segment lost 2 bases, leaving 15 bases of the junction unmatched. The germline V gene encodes CDR1 MNHNY and CDR2 SVGAGI (reference sequence). For the CDR3, the DNA is TGTGCCAGCAGTTACAATTACGCTAGGACAGGGGGCACGGGCGAGCAGTACTTC. As protein: CASSYNYARTGGTGEQYF.

This sequence joins TRBV4-2 and TRBJ2-4, with D perhaps assigned TRBD1 or TRBD2 (5 bases each). Gene TRBJ2-7 matches the end of the DNA better, so the J call may be wrong. Germline CDR1 is LGHNA and CDR2 is YNFKEQ. The CDR3 consists of 15 residues. The CDR3 sequence: CASSQARDGAYEQYF. The CDR3 bases are TGTGCCAGCAGCCAAGCCCGGGACGGAGCCTACGAGCAGTACTTC.

The rearrangement joins TRBV7-2 to TRBJ1-2, with 7 positions matching TRBD1. The J segment lost 5 bases and the V segment lost 0 bases, leaving 6 bases of the junction unmatched. The germline V gene encodes CDR1 SGHTA and CDR2 FQGNSA. The CDR3 runs 15 residues. This chain's CDR3 is CASSLADRDWYGYTF. The CDR3 DNA reads as TGTGCCAGCAGCTTAGCAGACAGGGATTGGTATGGCTACACCTTC.

This rearrangement joins TRBV6-2 or TRBV6-3 to TRBJ2-7; perhaps TRBD2 as D (6 bases). There are 14 residues in the CDR3. V was pared by 5 bases and J by 4 bases, with 15 bases between. CDR1 and CDR2 (germline): MNHEY, SVGEGT. The chain's CDR3 is CASSDDQAGYEQYF. Here the CDR3 DNA reads TGTGCCAGCAGTGACGATCAGGCGGGATACGAGCAGTACTTC.

The chain employs TRBV7-2 and TRBJ2-5; 7 nucleotides match TRBD1. CDR1 is SGHTA, CDR2 FQGNSA, per germline. The CDR3 has 14 amino acids. V lost 4 bases and J lost 3; bases outside the gene matches: 5. The CDR3 region has the DNA TGTGCCAGCAGCTCCCGAGGACAGGAAGAGACCCAGTACTTC. The encoded protein is CASSSRGQEETQYF.

The chain couples TRBV2 to TRBJ1-6, with D maybe TRBD1 (5 bases). CDR3 length: 12 residues. V was pared by 8 bases and J by 6 bases, with 8 bases between. Germline values: CDR1 SNHLY, CDR2 FYNNEI. CDR3 amino acids: CASVQGNSPLHF. CDR3 DNA: TGTGCCAGCGTCCAGGGTAATTCACCCCTCCACTTT.

This rearrangement joins TRBV20-1 to TRBJ2-1, with 10 bases that match TRBD2. The junction had 0 bases not matched to a gene; V was cut back by 5 bases and J by 8 bases. Germline V gene data show CDR1 as DFQATT and CDR2 as SNEGSKA (reference sequence). The CDR3 length is 11 residues. For the CDR3, the DNA is TGCAGTGCTGGGACTAGCGATGAGCAGTTCTTC. Its protein is CSAGTSDEQFF.